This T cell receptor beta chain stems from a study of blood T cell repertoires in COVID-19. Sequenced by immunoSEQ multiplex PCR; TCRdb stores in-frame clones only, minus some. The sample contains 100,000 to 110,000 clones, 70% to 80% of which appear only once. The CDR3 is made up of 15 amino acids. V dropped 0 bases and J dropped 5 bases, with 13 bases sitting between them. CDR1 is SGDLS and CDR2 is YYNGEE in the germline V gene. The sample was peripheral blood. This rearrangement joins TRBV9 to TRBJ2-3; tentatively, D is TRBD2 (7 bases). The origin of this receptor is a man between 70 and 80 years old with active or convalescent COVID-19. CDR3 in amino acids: CASSVAGGQGDTQYF. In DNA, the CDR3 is TGTGCCAGCAGCGTAGCCGGGGGGCAGGGAGATACGCAGTATTTT.